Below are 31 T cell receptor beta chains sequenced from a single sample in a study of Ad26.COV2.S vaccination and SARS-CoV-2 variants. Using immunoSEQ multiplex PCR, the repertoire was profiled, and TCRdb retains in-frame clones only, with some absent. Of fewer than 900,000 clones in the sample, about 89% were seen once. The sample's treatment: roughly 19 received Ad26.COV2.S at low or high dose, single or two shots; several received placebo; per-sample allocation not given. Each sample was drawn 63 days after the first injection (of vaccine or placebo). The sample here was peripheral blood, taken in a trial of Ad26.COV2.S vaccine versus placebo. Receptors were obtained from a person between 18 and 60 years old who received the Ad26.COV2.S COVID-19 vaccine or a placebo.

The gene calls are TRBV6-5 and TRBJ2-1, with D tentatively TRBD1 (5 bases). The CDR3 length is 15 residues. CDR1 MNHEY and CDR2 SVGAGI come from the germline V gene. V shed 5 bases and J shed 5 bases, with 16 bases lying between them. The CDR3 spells CASSLRTRANNEQFF. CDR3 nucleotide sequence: TGTGCCAGCAGTCTCCGTACCAGGGCTAACAATGAGCAGTTCTTC.

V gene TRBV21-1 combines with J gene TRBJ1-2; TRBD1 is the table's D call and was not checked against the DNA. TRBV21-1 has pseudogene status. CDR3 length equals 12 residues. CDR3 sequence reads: CAKQVEPSGYTF. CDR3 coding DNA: TGTGCCAAACAGGTTGAGCCCTCCGGCTACACCTTC.

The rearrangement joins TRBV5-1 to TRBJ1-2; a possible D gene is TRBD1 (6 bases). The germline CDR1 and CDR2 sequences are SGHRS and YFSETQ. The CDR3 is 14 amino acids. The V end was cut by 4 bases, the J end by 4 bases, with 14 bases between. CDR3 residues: CASSPGTHLYGYTF. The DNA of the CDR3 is TGCGCCAGCAGCCCCGGGACACACCTCTATGGCTACACCTTC.

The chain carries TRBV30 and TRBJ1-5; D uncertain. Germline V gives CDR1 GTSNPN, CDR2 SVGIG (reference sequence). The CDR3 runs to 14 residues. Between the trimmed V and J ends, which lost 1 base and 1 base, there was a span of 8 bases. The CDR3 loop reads CAWSGLASNQPQHF. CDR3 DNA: TGTGCCTGGAGTGGGCTAGCGAGCAATCAGCCCCAGCATTTT.

CDR3 sequence reads: CASSRPGLAAYEQYF. CDR3 nucleotides: TGTGCCAGCAGCCGTCCGGGACTAGCGGCCTACGAGCAGTACTTC. V gene TRBV7-9 combines with J gene TRBJ2-7; TRBD2 aligns across 11 bases. The germline CDR1 and CDR2 sequences are SEHNR and FQNEAQ (reference sequence). Trimming at V came to 5 bases and at J to 2 bases, leaving 5 bases not matched to a gene. This CDR3 is 15 amino acids long.

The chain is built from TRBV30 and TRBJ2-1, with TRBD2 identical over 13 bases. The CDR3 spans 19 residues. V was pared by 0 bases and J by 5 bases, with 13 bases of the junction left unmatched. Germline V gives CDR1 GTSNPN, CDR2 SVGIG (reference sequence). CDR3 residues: CAWSVGWTSGRWGHNEQFF. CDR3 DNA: TGTGCCTGGAGTGTAGGTTGGACTAGCGGGAGATGGGGACACAATGAGCAGTTCTTC. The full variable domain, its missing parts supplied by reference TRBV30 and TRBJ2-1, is SQTIHQWPATLVQPVGSPLSLECTVEGTSNPNLYWYRQAAGRGLQLLFYSVGIGQISSEVPQNLSASRPQDRQFILSSKKLLLSDSGFYLCAWSVGWTSGRWGHNEQFFGPGTRLTVL.

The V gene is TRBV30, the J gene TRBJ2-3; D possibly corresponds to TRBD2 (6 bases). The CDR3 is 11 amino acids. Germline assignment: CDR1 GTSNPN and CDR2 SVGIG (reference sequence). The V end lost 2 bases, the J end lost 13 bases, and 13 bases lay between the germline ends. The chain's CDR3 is CAWSRRDREYF. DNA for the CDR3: TGTGCCTGGAGTCGGCGGGACCGGGAGTATTTT.

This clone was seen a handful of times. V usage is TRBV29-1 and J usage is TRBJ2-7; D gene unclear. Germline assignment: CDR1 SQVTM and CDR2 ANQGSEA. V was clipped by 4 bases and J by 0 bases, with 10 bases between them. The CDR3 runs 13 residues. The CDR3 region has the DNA TGCAGCGTTGGAGTGAGTCACTCCTACGAGCAGTACTTC. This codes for CSVGVSHSYEQYF.

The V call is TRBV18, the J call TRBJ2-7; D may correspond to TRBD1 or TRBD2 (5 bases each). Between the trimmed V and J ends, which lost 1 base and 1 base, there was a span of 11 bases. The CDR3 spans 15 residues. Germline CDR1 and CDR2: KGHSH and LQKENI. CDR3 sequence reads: CASSPRDGMSYEQYF. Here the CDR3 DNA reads TGTGCCAGCTCACCACGGGACGGGATGTCCTACGAGCAGTACTTC. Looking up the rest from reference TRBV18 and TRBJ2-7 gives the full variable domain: NAGVMQNPRHLVRRRGQEARLRCSPMKGHSHVYWYRQLPEEGLKFMVYLQKENIIDESGMPKERFSAEFPKEGPSILRIQQVVRGDSAAYFCASSPRDGMSYEQYFGPGTRLTVT.

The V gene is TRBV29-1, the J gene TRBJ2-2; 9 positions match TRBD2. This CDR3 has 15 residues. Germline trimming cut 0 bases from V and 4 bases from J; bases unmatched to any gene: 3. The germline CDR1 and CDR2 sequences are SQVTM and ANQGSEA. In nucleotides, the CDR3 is TGCAGCGTTGAAGAGGCTAGCGGGATCACCGGGGAGCTGTTTTTT. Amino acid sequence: CSVEEASGITGELFF.

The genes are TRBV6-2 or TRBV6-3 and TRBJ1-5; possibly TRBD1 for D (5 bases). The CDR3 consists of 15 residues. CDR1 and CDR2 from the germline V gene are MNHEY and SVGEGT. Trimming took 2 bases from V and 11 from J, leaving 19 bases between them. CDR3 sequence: CASSYRLEVSGSQHF. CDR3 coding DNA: TGTGCCAGCAGTTACCGGTTGGAGGTTTCAGGGTCCCAGCATTTT.

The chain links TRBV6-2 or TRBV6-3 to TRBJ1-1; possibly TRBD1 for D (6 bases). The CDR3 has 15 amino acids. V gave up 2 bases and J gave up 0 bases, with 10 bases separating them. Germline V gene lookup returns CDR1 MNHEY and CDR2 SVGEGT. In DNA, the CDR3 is TGTGCCAGCAGTTACAGGGGGGCGGTGAACACTGAAGCTTTCTTT. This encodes CASSYRGAVNTEAFF.

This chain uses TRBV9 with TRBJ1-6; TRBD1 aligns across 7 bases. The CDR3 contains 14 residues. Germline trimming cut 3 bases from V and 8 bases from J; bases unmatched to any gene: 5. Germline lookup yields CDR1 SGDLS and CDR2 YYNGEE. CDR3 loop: CASSEGTVHSPLHF. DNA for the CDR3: TGTGCCAGCAGCGAGGGGACAGTCCATTCACCCCTCCACTTT. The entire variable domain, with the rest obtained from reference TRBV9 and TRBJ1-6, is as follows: DSGVTQTPKHLITATGQRVTLRCSPRSGDLSVYWYQQSLDQGLQFLIQYYNGEERAKGNILERFSAQQFPDLHSELNLSSLELGDSALYFCASSEGTVHSPLHFGNGTRLTVT.

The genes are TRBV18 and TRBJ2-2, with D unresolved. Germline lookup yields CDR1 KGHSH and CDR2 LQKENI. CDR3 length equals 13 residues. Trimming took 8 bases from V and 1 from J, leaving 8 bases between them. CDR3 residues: CASPTQNTGELFF. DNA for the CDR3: TGTGCCAGCCCTACACAGAACACCGGGGAGCTGTTTTTT.

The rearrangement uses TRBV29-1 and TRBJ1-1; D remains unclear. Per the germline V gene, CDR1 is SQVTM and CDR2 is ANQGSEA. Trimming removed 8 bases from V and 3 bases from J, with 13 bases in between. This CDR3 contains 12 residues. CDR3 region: CSTLYSDTEAFF. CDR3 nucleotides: TGCAGCACGCTGTATTCGGACACTGAAGCTTTCTTT.

The CDR3 bases are TGTGCCAGCAGAAGGGTGAACACTGAAGCTTTCTTT. Encoded protein: CASRRVNTEAFF. The chain links TRBV7-9 to TRBJ1-1; D call uncertain. The germline CDR1 and CDR2 sequences are SEHNR and FQNEAQ (reference sequence). V lost 6 bases, J lost 0 bases, and 5 bases lay in between. This CDR3 region has 12 residues.

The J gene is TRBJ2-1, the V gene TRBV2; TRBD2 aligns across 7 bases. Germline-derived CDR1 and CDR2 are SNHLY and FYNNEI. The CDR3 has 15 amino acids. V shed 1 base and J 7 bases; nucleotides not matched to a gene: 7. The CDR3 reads CASSEGLLAANEQFF. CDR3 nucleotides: TGTGCCAGCAGTGAAGGCTTGCTAGCGGCAAATGAGCAGTTCTTC.

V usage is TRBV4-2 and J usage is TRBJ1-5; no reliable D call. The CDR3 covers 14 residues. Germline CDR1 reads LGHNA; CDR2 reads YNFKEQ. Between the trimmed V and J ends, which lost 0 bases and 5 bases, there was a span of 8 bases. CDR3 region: CASSQENGDQPQHF. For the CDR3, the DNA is TGTGCCAGCAGCCAAGAAAATGGGGATCAGCCCCAGCATTTT.

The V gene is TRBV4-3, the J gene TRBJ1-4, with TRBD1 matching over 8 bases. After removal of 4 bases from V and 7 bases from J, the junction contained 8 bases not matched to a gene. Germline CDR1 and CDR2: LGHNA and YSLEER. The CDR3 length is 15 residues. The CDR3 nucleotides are TGCGCCAGCAGCCTTCAGGGGGCGGAGGGTGAAAAACTGTTTTTT. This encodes CASSLQGAEGEKLFF.

CDR3 amino acids: CASSFRAYTGELFF. DNA of the CDR3: TGTGCCAGCAGTTTCCGGGCCTACACCGGGGAGCTGTTTTTT. The rearrangement uses TRBV6-5 and TRBJ2-2; the D is unclear. Trimming left V 4 bases short and J 3 bases short, with 9 bases between. The CDR3 spans 14 residues. Per the germline V gene, CDR1 is MNHEY and CDR2 is SVGAGI.

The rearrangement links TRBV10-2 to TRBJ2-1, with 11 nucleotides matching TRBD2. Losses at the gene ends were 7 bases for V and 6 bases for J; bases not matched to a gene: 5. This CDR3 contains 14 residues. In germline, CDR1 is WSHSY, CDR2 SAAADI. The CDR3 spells CASTELAGVNEQFF. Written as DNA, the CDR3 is TGCGCCAGCACGGAACTAGCGGGAGTCAATGAGCAGTTCTTC.

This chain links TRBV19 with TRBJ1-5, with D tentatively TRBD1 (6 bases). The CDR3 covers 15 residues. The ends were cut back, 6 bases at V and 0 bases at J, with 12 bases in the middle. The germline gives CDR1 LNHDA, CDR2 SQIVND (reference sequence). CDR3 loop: CASRLQGYSNQPQHF. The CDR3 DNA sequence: TGTGCCAGTAGGTTACAGGGATATAGCAATCAGCCCCAGCATTTT. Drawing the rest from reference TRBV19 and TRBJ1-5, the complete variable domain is DGGITQSPKYLFRKEGQNVTLSCEQNLNHDAMYWYRQDPGQGLRLIYYSQIVNDFQKGDIAEGYSVSREKKESFPLTVTSAQKNPTAFYLCASRLQGYSNQPQHFGDGTRLSIL.

DNA of the CDR3: TGTGCCACCAGTGCCCTATGGGGATTCACTGAAGCTTTCTTT. Protein product: CATSALWGFTEAFF. The chain employs TRBV24-1 and TRBJ1-1; D gene uncertain. Trimming left V 5 bases short and J 4 bases short, with 13 bases between. Germline CDR1 reads KGHDR; CDR2 reads SFDVKD. The CDR3 spans 14 residues.

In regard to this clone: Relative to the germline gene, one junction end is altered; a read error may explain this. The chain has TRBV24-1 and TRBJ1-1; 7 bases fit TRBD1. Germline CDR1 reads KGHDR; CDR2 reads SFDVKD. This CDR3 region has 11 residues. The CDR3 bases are TGTGTCACCTCAGGGGGCACTGAAGCTTTCTTT. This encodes CVTSGGTEAFF.

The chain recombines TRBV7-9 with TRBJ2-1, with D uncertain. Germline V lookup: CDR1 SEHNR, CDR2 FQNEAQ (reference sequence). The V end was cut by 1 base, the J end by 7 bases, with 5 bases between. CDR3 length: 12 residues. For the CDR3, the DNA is TGTGCCAGCAGCTTAGTGTCGAATGAGCAGTTCTTC. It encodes CASSLVSNEQFF.

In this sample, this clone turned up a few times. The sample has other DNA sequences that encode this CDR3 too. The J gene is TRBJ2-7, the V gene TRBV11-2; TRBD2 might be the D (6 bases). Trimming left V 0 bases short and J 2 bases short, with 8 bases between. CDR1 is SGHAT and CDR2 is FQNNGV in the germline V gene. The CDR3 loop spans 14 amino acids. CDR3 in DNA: TGTGCCAGCAGCTTAGAGCGGGGACCCTACGAGCAGTACTTC. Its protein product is CASSLERGPYEQYF.

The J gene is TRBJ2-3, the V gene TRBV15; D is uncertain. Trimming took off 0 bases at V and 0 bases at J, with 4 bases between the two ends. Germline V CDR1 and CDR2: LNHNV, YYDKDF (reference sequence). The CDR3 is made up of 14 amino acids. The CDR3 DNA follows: TGTGCCACCAGCAGAGACCAGAGCACAGATACGCAGTATTTT. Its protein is CATSRDQSTDTQYF.

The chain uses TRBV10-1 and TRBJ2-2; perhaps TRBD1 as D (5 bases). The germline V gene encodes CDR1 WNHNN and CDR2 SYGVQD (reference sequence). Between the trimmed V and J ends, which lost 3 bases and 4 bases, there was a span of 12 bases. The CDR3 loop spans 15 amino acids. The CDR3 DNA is TGCGCCAGCAGTGATCGCAGGGAAACCACCGGGGAGCTGTTTTTT. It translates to CASSDRRETTGELFF.

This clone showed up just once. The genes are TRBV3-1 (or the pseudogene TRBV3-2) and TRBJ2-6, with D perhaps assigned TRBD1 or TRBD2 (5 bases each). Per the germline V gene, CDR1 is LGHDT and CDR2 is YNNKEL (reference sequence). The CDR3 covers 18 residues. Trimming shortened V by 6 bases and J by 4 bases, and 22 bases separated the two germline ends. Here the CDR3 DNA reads TGTGCCAGCAGTTACCGGGACCTCCTCGGGGTGGGGGCCAACGTCCTGACTTTC. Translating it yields CASSYRDLLGVGANVLTF.

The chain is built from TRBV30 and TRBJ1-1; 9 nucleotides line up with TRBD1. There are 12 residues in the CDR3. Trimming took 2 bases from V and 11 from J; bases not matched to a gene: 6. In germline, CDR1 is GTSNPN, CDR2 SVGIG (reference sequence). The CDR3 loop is CAWSPQGARAFF. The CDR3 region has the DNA TGTGCCTGGAGTCCACAGGGGGCGCGCGCTTTCTTT.

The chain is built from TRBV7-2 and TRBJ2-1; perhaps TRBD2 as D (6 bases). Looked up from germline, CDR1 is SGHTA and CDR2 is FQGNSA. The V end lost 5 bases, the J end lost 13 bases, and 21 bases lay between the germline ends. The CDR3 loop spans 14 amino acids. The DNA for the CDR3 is TGTGCCAGCAGCACGGGACTTCCCAGCGCTAATCAGTTCTTC. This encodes CASSTGLPSANQFF.